One sample yielded the 10 T cell receptor beta chains listed below, sequenced in a study of T-cell reconstitution after alpha-beta-depleted transplantation in children. It was with unique molecular identifiers that the TCRbeta library was prepared. MiXCR was run by TCRdb on the PCR reads, yielding one entry per CDR3 protein. The sample shows about a million distinct CDR3 sequences, 25% to 35% of them seen only once. The sample in question was PBMCs, mostly from graft donor cells, obtained 360 days after TCRalphabeta/CD19-depleted stem cell transplant. The receptors here all came from a boy less than two years old who had a stem cell transplant for SCID, so the T cells may come from the graft donor.

V usage is TRBV4-2 and J usage is TRBJ1-1; D call uncertain. V was cut by 2 bases and J by 2 bases, with 9 bases left in between. The germline CDR1 and CDR2 sequences are LGHNA and YNFKEQ. The CDR3 extends over 14 amino acids. The CDR3, as DNA: TGTGCCAGCAGCCAACCGGGATCCAACACTGAAGCTTTCTTT. This translates into CASSQPGSNTEAFF.

This clonotype was found many times. The chain joins TRBV4-3 to TRBJ1-1; TRBD1 matches 9 bases. Germline CDR1 is LGHNA and CDR2 is YSLEER. This CDR3 has 13 residues. Losses at the gene ends were 3 bases for V and 6 bases for J; bases not matched to a gene: 2. This chain's CDR3 is CASSHRQGAEAFF. CDR3 bases: TGCGCCAGCAGCCACCGACAGGGGGCTGAAGCTTTCTTT.

The rearrangement joins TRBV10-3 to TRBJ2-1; 8 nucleotides match TRBD2. CDR1 is ENHRY, CDR2 SYGVKD, per germline. V dropped 6 bases and J dropped 5; count of bases not matched to a gene: 15. This CDR3 contains 17 residues. The CDR3 region has the DNA TGTGCCATCAGCCCCCGGCGGGGGGCGCCGTTTGACAATGAGCAGTTCTTC. This gives the protein CAISPRRGAPFDNEQFF.

The V and J genes are TRBV10-3 and TRBJ2-3; 8 nucleotides align to TRBD1. Germline assignment: CDR1 ENHRY and CDR2 SYGVKD. Trimming removed 0 bases from V and 1 base from J; junction bases left unmatched: 9. The CDR3 extends over 18 amino acids. The CDR3 DNA reads TGTGCCATCAGTGAGTCGACTGTGACAGGGGCCCGCACAGATACGCAGTATTTT. Protein product: CAISESTVTGARTDTQYF.

V gene TRBV4-3 combines with J gene TRBJ2-1, with TRBD1 identical over 7 bases. Germline lookup yields CDR1 LGHNA and CDR2 YSLEER. V lost 0 bases to trimming and J lost 9 bases; unmatched junction nucleotides: 11. CDR3 length: 16 residues. The CDR3 region has the DNA TGCGCCAGCAGCCAAGATCTCGTAGGGGGCACGCCTGAGCAGTTCTTC. Encoded protein: CASSQDLVGGTPEQFF.

This clonotype occurred a few times. The V and J genes are TRBV11-2 and TRBJ2-1; D perhaps matches TRBD2 (5 bases). Looked up from germline, CDR1 is SGHAT and CDR2 is FQNNGV. Deletions cut 3 bases from V and 0 bases from J, with 9 bases between. The CDR3 runs to 15 residues. The CDR3 sequence is CASSFEGSSYNEQFF. In DNA, the CDR3 is TGTGCCAGCAGCTTCGAAGGGAGCTCCTACAATGAGCAGTTCTTC.

J is TRBJ2-3 and V is TRBV20-1; D gene uncertain. Germline CDR1 DFQATT, CDR2 SNEGSKA (reference sequence). The CDR3 has 14 amino acids. The V and J ends lost 0 bases and 1 base respectively, with 8 bases between them. CDR3 DNA sequence: TGCAGTGCTAGAGATCATGGTGGCACAGATACGCAGTATTTT. Translating it yields CSARDHGGTDTQYF.

This clonotype was picked up a small number of times. The genes are TRBV15 and TRBJ2-1; TRBD2 matches 7 bases. Germline V CDR1 and CDR2: LNHNV, YYDKDF (reference sequence). This CDR3 region has 15 residues. The V and J ends lost 6 bases and 0 bases, in that order; junction bases with no gene match: 5. CDR3 residues: CATSKGGSSYNEQFF. CDR3 nucleotide sequence: TGTGCCACCAGTAAGGGCGGGAGCTCCTACAATGAGCAGTTCTTC. The variable domain in full, with the rest retrieved from reference TRBV15 and TRBJ2-1, is DAMVIQNPRYQVTQFGKPVTLSCSQTLNHNVMYWYQQKSSQAPKLLFHYYDKDFNNEADTPDNFQSRRPNTSFCFLDIRSPGLGDTAMYLCATSKGGSSYNEQFFGPGTRLTVL.

The chain is built from TRBV20-1 and TRBJ2-1; a weak D match, TRBD1 (6 bases). CDR1 is DFQATT and CDR2 is SNEGSKA in the germline V gene (reference sequence). The germline V and J ends were trimmed by 6 bases and 4 bases, with 19 bases remaining between them. There are 15 residues in the CDR3. CDR3 DNA: TGCAGTGCCATCGACAGGAGACGGTGGTACAATGAGCAGTTCTTC. Its translation: CSAIDRRRWYNEQFF.

The chain joins TRBV5-1 to TRBJ1-2; weak D call: TRBD1 (5 bases). Germline values: CDR1 SGHRS, CDR2 YFSETQ. V was cut by 0 bases and J by 8 bases, with 20 bases left in between. The CDR3 totals 16 residues. The DNA for the CDR3 is TGCGCCAGCAGCTTGGAACAGGCAACCCTCGGAGGGGGCTACACCTTC. Its translation is CASSLEQATLGGGYTF.